This T cell receptor (beta chain) is drawn from a study of shared clonotypes between healthy human individuals (dated by TCRdb to the early 2020s). Notes on the research overall: The cohort comprised a couple of women and three men aged 18 to 49 years. To increase sequencing depth and limit assay-specific biases, TCR repertoire library preparation and sequencing were carried out by different laboratories using diverse techniques. Each donor's leukapheresis produced roughly between roughly 0.94 and 9.5 billion PBMCs. To estimate repertoire size and how much clonotype sharing occurs between individuals, the study deeply sequenced the blood TCR repertoires of 4 to 6 healthy adults. For each donor, three plates each were used for CD4 naive and CD4 memory, two plates were used for CD8 naive, and one plate was used for CD8 memory. Broad study findings and their caveats: About 5% of naive CD4, around 4% of naive CD8, roughly 2.5% of memory CD4, and 0.35% to 0.4% of memory CD8 clonotypes were shared across several donors. Higher generation probabilities were observed for clonotypes shared by all four sorted-subset donors than for non-shared clonotypes. Pairwise subsampling indicated that sequencing depth was expected to affect the degree of clonotype sharing among donors. Incomplete sequencing was indicated by rarefaction of sorted-subset datasets, despite the large sequencing depth. Sampling was restricted to blood, and TCR repertoires in tissues likely differ from the TCR repertoires found in blood. Larger estimated clonotype richness was generally found for naive subsets than for memory subsets. Because the study included only a small number of donors, the genetic and exposure-history diversity represented was limited.

CDR1 LNHDA and CDR2 SQIVND are derived from the germline V gene (reference sequence). The CDR3 has 14 amino acids, counting the end cysteine and phenylalanine. The CDR3 DNA has 42 bases and is translated from base 1. The trim is 0 bases for V and 6 bases for J, with a gap of 11 bases between the germline ends. Comments on this clone: There is no known antigen for this receptor. No base-level quality is on record; no much larger clone is a single base apart.

TCR CDR3 regions were amplified from genomic DNA by multiplex PCR using the deep immunoSEQ assay. Extracted genomic DNA from each cell subset was spread evenly across all wells of several immunoSEQ 96-well plates, with each plate serving as a replicate. For sorted subsets, each replicate PCR was loaded with 200 ng genomic DNA, equivalent to about 33,000 T cell genomes. Purified libraries were quantified with a Qubit 3.0 fluorometer, sized on a Bioanalyzer 2100, and re-quantified with the KAPA Library Quantification kit. Every immunoSEQ 96-well plate was sequenced on a separate single-read 150-cycle Illumina NextSeq 550 flow cell. Per the source publication's procedure: Because the immunoSEQ output held only junctional sequences and lacked quality scores, the filtering could not match the filtering applied to full-length reads. To assign V/J genes and CDR3, sequences were annotated using PyIR, a Python wrapper for IgBLAST v1.9, with IMGT germline references. Reads were filtered out if the reads had weak V/J assignments (E-value above 1e-6), no CDR3, stop codons, out-of-frame junctions, or ambiguous translated residues. A V3J clonotype was defined by an identical inferred V gene, J gene, and CDR3 amino acid sequence. The percentage overlap between two repertoires was calculated by dividing the number of shared unique clonotypes by the size of the smaller repertoire. RTK rarefaction, the Chao1 estimator, and Recon v2.1 estimates of unobserved clonotypes were used to assess repertoire richness. Generation probabilities were computed with OLGA for all TCRbeta clonotypes obtained by the gDNA method from four donors. The source is immuneACCESS, and TCRdb retained only in-frame sequences with V and J called. Part of the clones is not carried over; for the studies checked, unresolved V genes explain less than half of this, and the remainder is unexplained. V and J calls and clone size are those listed in that table; D and trimming were worked out from the DNA. Counted in this sample were a few million clones; more than 90% of them appeared once. Of the sample, over 0.12% falls within the top ten clones.

The donors were healthy, HIV-negative adults who had no recently reported acute infections or vaccinations. All donors were Caucasian adults living in Nashville, Tennessee, USA. CD4+ T cells were enriched through magnetic negative selection, after which naive cells were positively selected on CD45RA and the remaining negative fraction served as the memory subset. Blood was collected by leukapheresis, and PBMCs were isolated by Ficoll-Histopaque density gradient centrifugation and then cryopreserved in liquid nitrogen vapor phase. Analytical flow cytometry was used to check the purity and quantity of every magnetically sorted T cell population. Genomic DNA was isolated from every sorted fraction and measured by UV absorbance on a Nanodrop 2000c.

Sequencing was done on a sample of naive CD4+ T cells sorted from blood. The cell subset or site tag for this specimen amounts to: CD45RA+ positively selected. The TCR was taken from a man aged 18 to 29 in good health. The chain was built from TRBV19 and TRBJ2-5, with the D segment identity uncertain. The CDR3 region reads CASSIDPDTKTQYF. At the DNA level, the sequence is TGTGCCAGTAGTATAGATCCCGATACGAAGACCCAGTACTTC. The reference TRBV19 and TRBJ2-5 proteins fill in what lies around the CDR3, so the full variable domain reads DGGITQSPKYLFRKEGQNVTLSCEQNLNHDAMYWYRQDPGQGLRLIYYSQIVNDFQKGDIAEGYSVSREKKESFPLTVTSAQKNPTAFYLCASSIDPDTKTQYFGPGTRLLVL.